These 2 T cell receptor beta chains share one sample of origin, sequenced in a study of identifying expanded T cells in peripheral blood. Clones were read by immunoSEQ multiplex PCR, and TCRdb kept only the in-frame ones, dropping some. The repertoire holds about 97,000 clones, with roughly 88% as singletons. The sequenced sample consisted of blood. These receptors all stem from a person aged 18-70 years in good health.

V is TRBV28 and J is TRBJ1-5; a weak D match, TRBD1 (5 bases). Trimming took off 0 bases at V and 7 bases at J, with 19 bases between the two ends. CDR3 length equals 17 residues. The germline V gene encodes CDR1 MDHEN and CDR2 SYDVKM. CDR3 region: CASSLWGGAASGQPQHF. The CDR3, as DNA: TGTGCCAGCAGTTTATGGGGCGGGGCAGCTTCGGGACAGCCCCAGCATTTT.

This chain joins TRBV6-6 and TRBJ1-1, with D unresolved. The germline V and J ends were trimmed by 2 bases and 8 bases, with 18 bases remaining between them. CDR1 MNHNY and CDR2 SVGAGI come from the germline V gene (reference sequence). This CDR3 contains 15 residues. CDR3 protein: CASSYDGLSSAEAFF. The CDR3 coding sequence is TGTGCCAGCAGTTACGACGGTCTCTCGAGTGCCGAAGCTTTCTTT.